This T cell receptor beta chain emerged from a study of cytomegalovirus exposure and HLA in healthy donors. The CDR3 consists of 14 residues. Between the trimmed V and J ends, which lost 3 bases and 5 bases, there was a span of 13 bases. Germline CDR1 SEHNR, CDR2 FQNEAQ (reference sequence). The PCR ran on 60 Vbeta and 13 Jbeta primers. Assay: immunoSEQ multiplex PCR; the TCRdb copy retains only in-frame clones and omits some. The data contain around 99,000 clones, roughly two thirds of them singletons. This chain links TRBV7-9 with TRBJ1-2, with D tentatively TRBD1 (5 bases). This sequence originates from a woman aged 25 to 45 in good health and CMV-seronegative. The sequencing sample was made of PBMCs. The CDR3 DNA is TGTGCCAGCAGCTTGATGGACATGACATATGGCTACACCTTC. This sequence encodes CASSLMDMTYGYTF.